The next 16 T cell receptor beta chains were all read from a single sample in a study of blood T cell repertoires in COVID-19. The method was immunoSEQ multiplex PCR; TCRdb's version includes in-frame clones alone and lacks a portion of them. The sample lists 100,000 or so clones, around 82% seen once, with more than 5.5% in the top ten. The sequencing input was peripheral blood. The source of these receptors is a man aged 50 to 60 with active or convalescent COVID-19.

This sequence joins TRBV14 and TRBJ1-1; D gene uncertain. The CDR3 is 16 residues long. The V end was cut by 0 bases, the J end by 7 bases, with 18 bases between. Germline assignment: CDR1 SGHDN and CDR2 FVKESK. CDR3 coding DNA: TGTGCCAGCAGCCAAGATTACGCAACAGACTACCATGAAGCTTTCTTT. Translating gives CASSQDYATDYHEAFF.

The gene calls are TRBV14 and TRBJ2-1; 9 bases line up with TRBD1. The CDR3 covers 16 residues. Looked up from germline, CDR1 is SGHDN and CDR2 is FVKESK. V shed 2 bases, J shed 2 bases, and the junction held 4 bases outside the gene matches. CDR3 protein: CASSQKQGATYNEQFF. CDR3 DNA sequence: TGTGCCAGCAGCCAAAAACAGGGGGCCACCTACAATGAGCAGTTCTTC.

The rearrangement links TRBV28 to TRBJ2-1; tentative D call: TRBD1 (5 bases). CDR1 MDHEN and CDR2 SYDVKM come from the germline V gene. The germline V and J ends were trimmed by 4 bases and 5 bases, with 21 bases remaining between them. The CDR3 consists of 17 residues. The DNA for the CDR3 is TGTGCCAGCAGTTCGCTCCAGGGCCCCAGGACGGACAATGAGCAGTTCTTC. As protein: CASSSLQGPRTDNEQFF. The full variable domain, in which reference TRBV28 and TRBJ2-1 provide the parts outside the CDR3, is DVKVTQSSRYLVKRTGEKVFLECVQDMDHENMFWYRQDPGLGLRLIYFSYDVKMKEKGDIPEGYSVSREKKERFSLILESASTNQTSMYLCASSSLQGPRTDNEQFFGPGTRLTVL.

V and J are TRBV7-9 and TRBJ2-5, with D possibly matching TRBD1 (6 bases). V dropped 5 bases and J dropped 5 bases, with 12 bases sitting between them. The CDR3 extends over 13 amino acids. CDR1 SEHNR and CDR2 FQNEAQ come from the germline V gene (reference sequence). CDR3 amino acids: CASSATGLETQYF. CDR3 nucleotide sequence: TGTGCCAGCAGCGCTACAGGGTTGGAGACCCAGTACTTC.

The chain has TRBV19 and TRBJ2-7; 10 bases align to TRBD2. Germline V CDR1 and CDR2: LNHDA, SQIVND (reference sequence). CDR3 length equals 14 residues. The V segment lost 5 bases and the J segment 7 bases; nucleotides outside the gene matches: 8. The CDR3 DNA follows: TGTGCCAGTAGTTCACTAGCGGGGTCCGAGGAGCAGTACTTC. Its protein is CASSSLAGSEEQYF. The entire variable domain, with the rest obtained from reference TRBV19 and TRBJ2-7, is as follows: DGGITQSPKYLFRKEGQNVTLSCEQNLNHDAMYWYRQDPGQGLRLIYYSQIVNDFQKGDIAEGYSVSREKKESFPLTVTSAQKNPTAFYLCASSSLAGSEEQYFGPGTRLTVT.

The CDR3 DNA sequence: TGTGCCAGCAGCTTGGCAGGGTTACTATCCTACAATGAGCAGTTCTTC. As protein: CASSLAGLLSYNEQFF. V gene TRBV5-5 combines with J gene TRBJ2-1; TRBD1 might be the D (5 bases). CDR1 is SGHKS and CDR2 is YYEKEE in the germline V gene (reference sequence). Trimming took 0 bases from V and 1 from J, leaving 11 bases between them. The CDR3 has 16 amino acids. Full variable domain (rest looked up from reference TRBV5-5 and TRBJ2-1): DAGVTQSPTHLIKTRGQQVTLRCSPISGHKSVSWYQQVLGQGPQFIFQYYEKEERGRGNFPDRFSARQFPNYSSELNVNALLLGDSALYLCASSLAGLLSYNEQFFGPGTRLTVL.

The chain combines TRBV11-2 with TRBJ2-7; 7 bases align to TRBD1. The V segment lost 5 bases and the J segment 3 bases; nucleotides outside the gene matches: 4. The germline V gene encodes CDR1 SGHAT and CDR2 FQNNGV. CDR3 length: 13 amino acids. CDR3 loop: CASSPTGYYEQYV. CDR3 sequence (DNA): TGTGCCAGCAGCCCGACAGGGTACTACGAGCAGTACGTC.

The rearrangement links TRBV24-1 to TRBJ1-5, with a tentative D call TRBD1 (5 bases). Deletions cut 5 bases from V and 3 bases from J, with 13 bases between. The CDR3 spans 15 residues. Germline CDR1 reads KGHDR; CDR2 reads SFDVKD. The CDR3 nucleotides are TGTGCCACCAGTGGTGACAGCTCCCACAATCAGCCCCAGCATTTT. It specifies CATSGDSSHNQPQHF.

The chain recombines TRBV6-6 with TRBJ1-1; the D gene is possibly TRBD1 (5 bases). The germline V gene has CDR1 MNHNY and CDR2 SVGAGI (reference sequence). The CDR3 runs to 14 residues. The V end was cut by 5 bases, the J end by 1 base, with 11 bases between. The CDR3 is CASSTPQENTEAFF. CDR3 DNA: TGTGCCAGCAGTACCCCACAGGAGAACACTGAAGCTTTCTTT.

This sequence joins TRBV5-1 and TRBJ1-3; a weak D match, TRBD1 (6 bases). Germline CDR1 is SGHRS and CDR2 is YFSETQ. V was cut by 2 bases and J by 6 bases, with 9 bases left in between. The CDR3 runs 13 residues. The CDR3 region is CASSLGGENTIYF. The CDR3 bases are TGCGCCAGCAGCTTAGGGGGAGAAAACACCATATATTTT.

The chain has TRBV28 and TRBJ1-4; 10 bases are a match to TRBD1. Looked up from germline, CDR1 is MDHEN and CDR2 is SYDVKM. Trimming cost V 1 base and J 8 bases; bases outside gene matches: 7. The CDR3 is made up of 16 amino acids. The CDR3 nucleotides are TGTGCCAGCAGTTTATTTTCCGGGACAGGGGAAGAAAAACTGTTTTTT. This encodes CASSLFSGTGEEKLFF.

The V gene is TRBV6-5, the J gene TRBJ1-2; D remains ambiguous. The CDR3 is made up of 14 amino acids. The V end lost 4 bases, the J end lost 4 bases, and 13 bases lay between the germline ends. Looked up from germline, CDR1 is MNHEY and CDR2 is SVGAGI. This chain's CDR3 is CASSSSQAVYGYTF. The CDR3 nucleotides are TGTGCCAGCAGTTCCAGCCAGGCTGTCTATGGCTACACCTTC.

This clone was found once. CDR3 residues: CASTPGLAGLNTGELFF. The CDR3 nucleotides read TGTGCCAGCACCCCGGGACTAGCGGGGTTGAACACCGGGGAGCTGTTTTTT. This chain links TRBV2 with TRBJ2-2; 13 bases are a match to TRBD2. This CDR3 comprises 17 residues. V lost 7 bases to trimming and J lost 1 base; unmatched junction nucleotides: 6. Per the germline V gene, CDR1 is SNHLY and CDR2 is FYNNEI.

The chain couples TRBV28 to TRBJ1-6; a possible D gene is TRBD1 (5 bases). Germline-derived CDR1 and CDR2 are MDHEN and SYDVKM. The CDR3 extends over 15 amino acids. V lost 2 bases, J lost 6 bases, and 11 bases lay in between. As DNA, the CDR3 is TGTGCCAGCAGTTTAAGGGGCCTAGGTAATTCACCCCTCCACTTT. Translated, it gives CASSLRGLGNSPLHF.

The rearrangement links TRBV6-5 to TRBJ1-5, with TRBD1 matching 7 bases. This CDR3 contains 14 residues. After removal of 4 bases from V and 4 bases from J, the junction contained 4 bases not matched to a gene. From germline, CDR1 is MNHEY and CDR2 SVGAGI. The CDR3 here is CASSFSGGNQPQHF. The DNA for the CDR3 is TGTGCCAGCAGTTTCTCAGGGGGAAATCAGCCCCAGCATTTT.

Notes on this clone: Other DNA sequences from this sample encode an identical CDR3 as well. The CDR3 DNA follows: TGTGCCAGCAGTTCTAGCGGGGGGTCGGAGACCCAGTACTTC. Translating it yields CASSSSGGSETQYF. The chain carries TRBV28 and TRBJ2-5, with TRBD2 matching 11 bases. The CDR3 runs to 14 residues. With 4 bases clipped from V and 5 bases from J, the junction kept 3 bases outside the gene matches. Germline assignment: CDR1 MDHEN and CDR2 SYDVKM.